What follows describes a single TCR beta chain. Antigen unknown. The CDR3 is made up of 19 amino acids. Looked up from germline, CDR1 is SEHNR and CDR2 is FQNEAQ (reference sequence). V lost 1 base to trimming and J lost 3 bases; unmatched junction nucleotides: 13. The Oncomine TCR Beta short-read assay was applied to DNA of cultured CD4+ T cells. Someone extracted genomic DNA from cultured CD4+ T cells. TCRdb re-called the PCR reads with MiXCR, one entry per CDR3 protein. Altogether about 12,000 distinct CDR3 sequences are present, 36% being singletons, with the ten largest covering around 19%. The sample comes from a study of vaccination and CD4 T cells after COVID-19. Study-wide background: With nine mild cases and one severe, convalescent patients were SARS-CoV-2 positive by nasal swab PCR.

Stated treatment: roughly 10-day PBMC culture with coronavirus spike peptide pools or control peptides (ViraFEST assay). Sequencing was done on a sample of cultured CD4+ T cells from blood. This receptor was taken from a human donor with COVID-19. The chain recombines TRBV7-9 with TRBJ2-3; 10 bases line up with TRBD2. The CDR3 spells CASSLVTVLAGPRTDTQYF. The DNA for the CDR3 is TGTGCCAGCAGCTTAGTAACTGTACTAGCGGGACCCCGTACAGATACGCAGTATTTT.